This TCR beta chain was sequenced during a study of T-cell memory formation after mild COVID-19. In the study overall: Each donor largely had its own TCR clusters.

The study, taken as a whole, reports: Clones from the second wave (peaking day 37) had unconfirmed SARS-CoV-2 specificity. A balance of CD4 and CD8 characterized clones contracting day 15 to 85, whereas later expanders leaned CD4+. Researchers found some responding clones in pre-infection memory, a sign that cross-reactive memory joined.

The ends were cut back, 1 base at V and 5 bases at J, with 16 bases in the middle. This CDR3 region has 17 residues. In germline, CDR1 is KGHDR, CDR2 SFDVKD. With regard to this clonotype: No antigen is known for it.

TCRdb re-analysed the 5' RACE reads in MiXCR, keeping a single row per CDR3 protein. The table records 250,000 to 400,000 distinct CDR3 sequences, approximately 15% of them present only once. Sequencing was carried out using PBMCs or a T cell subset sorted from them (not recorded which). The chain couples TRBV24-1 to TRBJ2-2; possibly TRBD1 for D (6 bases). This TCR was sampled from a man between 18 and 35 years old who had mild COVID-19 (a few samples of this study predate the infection). Cell type and time point are not known. In DNA, the CDR3 is TGTGCCACCAGTGATTTTACAACAGGGATCGGGACCGGGGAGCTGTTTTTT. Encoded protein: CATSDFTTGIGTGELFF.